The rows below give T cell receptor beta chains drawn from one sample of a study of T-cell reconstitution after alpha-beta-depleted transplantation in children. TCRdb re-called the PCR reads with MiXCR, one entry per CDR3 protein. The sample records a few hundred thousand distinct CDR3 sequences, roughly a quarter being singletons. The specimen was PBMCs, collected before TCRalphabeta/CD19-depleted stem cell transplant. The origin of the receptors is a girl aged 2 to 9 with Fanconi anemia, due to receive a stem cell transplant. The CDR3 runs from the conserved cysteine through the conserved F or W. D genes are given only for firm matches. Only some rows state a clone size, as once, few, many or a class for expanded clones.

>many|TRBJ1-1|NA|TRBV15
TGTGCCACCAGCAGAGATCGAGGGGACAACACTGAAGCTTTCTTT
CATSRDRGDNTEAFF
>few|TRBJ2-1|NA|TRBV7-9
TGTGCCAGCAGCTTACGACAGTCCTACAATGAGCAGTTCTTC
CASSLRQSYNEQFF
>many|TRBJ2-3|NA|TRBV5-5
TGTGCCAGCAGCGTGGACCGGTTTAGCACAGATACGCAGTATTTT
CASSVDRFSTDTQYF
>few|TRBJ2-1|NA|TRBV20-1
TGCAGTGCTAGATTAACCGGGACTCGACACAATGAGCAGTTCTTC
CSARLTGTRHNEQFF
>many|TRBJ2-1|TRBD2|TRBV29-1
TGCAGCGTGAGGACTAGCGGGAGCGGGCAGTTCTTC
CSVRTSGSGQFF
>NA|TRBJ2-1|NA|TRBV2
TGTGCCAGCAGTGGGATTCCAGTGGGATACAATGAGCAGTTCTTC
CASSGIPVGYNEQFF
>many|TRBJ2-2|NA|TRBV12-3/TRBV12-4
TGTGCCAGCAGTTTTCGGATGGAGCTGTTTTTT
CASSFRMELFF
>NA|TRBJ2-7|NA|TRBV29-1
TGCAGCGTAATCTTGGACCGGGACCGGGACGCCCACTACGAGCAGTACTTC
CSVILDRDRDAHYEQYF
>NA|TRBJ1-1|TRBD1|TRBV5-1
TGCGCCAGCAGACGCGGACAGGGGGCGCCACGTACTGAAGCTTTCTTT
CASRRGQGAPRTEAFF
>NA|TRBJ2-3|NA|TRBV2
TGTGCCAGCAGGATCGCGGGGAGCACAGATACGCAGTATTTT
CASRIAGSTDTQYF
>NA|TRBJ2-7|NA|TRBV19
TGTGCCAGCCTTTCAGAGTACCACGAGCAGTACTTC
CASLSEYHEQYF
>NA|TRBJ2-5|NA|TRBV2
TGTGCCAGCGTATCGGGCCGGGAAAAAGAGACCCAGTACTTC
CASVSGREKETQYF
>NA|TRBJ1-1|NA|TRBV12-3/TRBV12-4
TGTGCCAGCAGTTTAGCGGAGGGACGAACCACTGAAGCTTTCTTT
CASSLAEGRTTEAFF
>many|TRBJ1-1|NA|TRBV20-1
TGCAGTGCTAGAGCCAGGGTGACTGAAGCTTTCTTT
CSARARVTEAFF
>few|TRBJ1-1|NA|TRBV29-1
TGCAGCGTTAGAACACTTCCAATTCCCCTTTTGAACACTGAAGCTTTCTTT
CSVRTLPIPLLNTEAFF
>many|TRBJ2-1|TRBD1|TRBV12-3/TRBV12-4
TGTGCCAGCAGTTTCGGGACAGGGAATGAGCAGTTCTTC
CASSFGTGNEQFF
>few|TRBJ2-4|NA|TRBV29-1
TGCAGCGTTGTGGCCTTAAAAAACATTCAGTACTTC
CSVVALKNIQYF
>few|TRBJ2-1|TRBD2|TRBV29-1
TGCAGCGTTGAAGATCGGGGTAGCGGGAGGTGGGATGAGCAGTTCTTC
CSVEDRGSGRWDEQFF
>many|TRBJ2-7|TRBD2|TRBV20-1
TGCAGTGCTAGCCATAGCGGGGGGGGCTACGAGCAGTACTTC
CSASHSGGGYEQYF
>NA|TRBJ2-7|NA|TRBV20-1
TGCAGTGCTAGAGATCGTAAAGCCTACGAGCAGTACTTC
CSARDRKAYEQYF
>many|TRBJ2-5|TRBD2|TRBV20-1
TGCAGTGCACGGACTAGCGGGGGGGCACCCCAAGAGACCCAGTACTTC
CSARTSGGAPQETQYF
>few|TRBJ2-7|NA|TRBV20-1
TGCAGTGCTAGAGATGAGTGGGGGCCCTACGAGCAGTACTTC
CSARDEWGPYEQYF
>NA|TRBJ1-6|NA|TRBV12-3/TRBV12-4
TGTGCCAGCACCGCCGGGACGTCTTATTCACCCCTCCACTTT
CASTAGTSYSPLHF
>many|TRBJ2-7|NA|TRBV20-1
TGCAGTGCTAGTCAGGGCGGGTACGAGCAGTACTTC
CSASQGGYEQYF
>many|TRBJ1-5|NA|TRBV5-1
TGCGCCAGCAGCTTGACGCCAGGGTATCAGCCCCAGCATTTT
CASSLTPGYQPQHF
>NA|TRBJ2-1|NA|TRBV20-1
TGCAGTGCTAGAGATCCCCTCCATTTC
CSARDPLHF
>few|TRBJ2-1|NA|TRBV7-2
TGTGCCAGCAGCTTAAGAGGCCCAAATGAGCAGTTCTTC
CASSLRGPNEQFF
>NA|TRBJ2-7|NA|TRBV7-6
TGTGCCAGCAGCTTAGCGCTGTCGGAGGCCTCCTACGAGCAGTACTTC
CASSLALSEASYEQYF
>many|TRBJ2-3|NA|TRBV5-1
TGCGCCAGCAGCCTGGATAGCGGCACAGATACGCAGTATTTT
CASSLDSGTDTQYF
>NA|TRBJ1-2|NA|TRBV6-2/TRBV6-3
TGTGCCAGCAGACTTTCAGGGGAGCCCTATGGCTACACCTTC
CASRLSGEPYGYTF
>NA|TRBJ2-2|NA|TRBV10-2
TGCGCCAGTCGAGATTTTAGCAAACTCCGCACCGGGGAGCTGTTTTTT
CASRDFSKLRTGELFF
>NA|TRBJ2-1|TRBD2|TRBV27
TGTGCCAGCAAAACTAGCGGGAGTATTGCGGGGAATGAGCAGTTCTTC
CASKTSGSIAGNEQFF
>many|TRBJ1-1|NA|TRBV12-3/TRBV12-4
TGTGCCAGCAGTTTCACCCCCGGGACACGAATCGTTGAAGCTTTCTTT
CASSFTPGTRIVEAFF